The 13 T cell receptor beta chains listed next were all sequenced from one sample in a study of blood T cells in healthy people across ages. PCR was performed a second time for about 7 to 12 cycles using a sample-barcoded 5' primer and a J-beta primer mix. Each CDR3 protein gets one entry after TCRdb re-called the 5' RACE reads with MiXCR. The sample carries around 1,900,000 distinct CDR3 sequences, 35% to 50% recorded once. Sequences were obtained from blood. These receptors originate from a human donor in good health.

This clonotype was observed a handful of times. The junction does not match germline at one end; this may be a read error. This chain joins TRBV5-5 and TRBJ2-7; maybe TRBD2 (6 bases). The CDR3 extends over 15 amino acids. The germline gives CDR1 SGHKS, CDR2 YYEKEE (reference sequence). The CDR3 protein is CASSRHGGAAGEQYF. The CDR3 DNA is TGTGCTAGCAGCCGCCATGGAGGGGCGGCCGGCGAGCAGTACTTC. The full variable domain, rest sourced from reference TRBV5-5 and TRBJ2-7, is DAGVTQSPTHLIKTRGQQVTLRCSPISGHKSVSWYQQVLGQGPQFIFQYYEKEERGRGNFPDRFSARQFPNYSSELNVNALLLGDSALYLCASSRHGGAAGEQYFGPGTRLTVT.

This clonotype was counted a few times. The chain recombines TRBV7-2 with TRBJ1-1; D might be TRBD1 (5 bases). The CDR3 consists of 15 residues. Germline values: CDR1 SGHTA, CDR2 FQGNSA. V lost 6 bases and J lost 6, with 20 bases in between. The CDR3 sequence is CASSRRQSLGSEAFF. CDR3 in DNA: TGTGCCAGCAGTCGAAGACAGTCCCTAGGCTCTGAAGCTTTCTTT.

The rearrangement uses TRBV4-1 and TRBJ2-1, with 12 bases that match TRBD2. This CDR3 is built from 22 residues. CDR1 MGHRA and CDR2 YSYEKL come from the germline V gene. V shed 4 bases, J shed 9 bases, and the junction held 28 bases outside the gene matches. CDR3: CASSLRTARPDGGLAGRGEQFF. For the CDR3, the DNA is TGCGCCAGCAGCCTAAGGACGGCACGGCCCGATGGTGGACTAGCGGGGAGGGGTGAGCAGTTCTTC.

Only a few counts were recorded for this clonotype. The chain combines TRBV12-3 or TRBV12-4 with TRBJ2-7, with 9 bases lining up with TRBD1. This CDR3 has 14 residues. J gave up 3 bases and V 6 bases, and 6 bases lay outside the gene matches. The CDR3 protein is CASSWTGVRYEQYF. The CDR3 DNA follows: TGTGCCAGCAGCTGGACAGGGGTTCGCTACGAGCAGTACTTC.

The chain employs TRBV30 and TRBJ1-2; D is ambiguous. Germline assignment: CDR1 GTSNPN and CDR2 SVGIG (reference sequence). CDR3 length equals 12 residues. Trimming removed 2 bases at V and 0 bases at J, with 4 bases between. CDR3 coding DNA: TGTGCCTGGAGTCCCACTAACTATGGCTACACCTTC. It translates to CAWSPTNYGYTF.

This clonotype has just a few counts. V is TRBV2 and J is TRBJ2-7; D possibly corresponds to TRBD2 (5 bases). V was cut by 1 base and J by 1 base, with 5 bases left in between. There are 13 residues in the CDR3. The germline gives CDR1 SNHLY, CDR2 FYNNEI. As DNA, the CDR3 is TGTGCCAGCAGTGAAGGGACTTCCTACGAGCAGTACTTC. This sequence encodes CASSEGTSYEQYF.

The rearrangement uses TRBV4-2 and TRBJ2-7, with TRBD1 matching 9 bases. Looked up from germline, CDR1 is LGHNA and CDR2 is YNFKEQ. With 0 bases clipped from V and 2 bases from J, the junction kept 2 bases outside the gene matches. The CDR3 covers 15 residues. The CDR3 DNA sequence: TGTGCCAGCAGCCAAGATTGGGACAGGGCCTACGAGCAGTACTTC. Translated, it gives CASSQDWDRAYEQYF.

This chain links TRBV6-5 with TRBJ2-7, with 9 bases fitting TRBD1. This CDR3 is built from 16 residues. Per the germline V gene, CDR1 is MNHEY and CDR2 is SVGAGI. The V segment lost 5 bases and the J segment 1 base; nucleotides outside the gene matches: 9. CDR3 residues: CASSNHPGTGSYEQYF. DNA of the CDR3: TGTGCCAGCAGTAATCACCCCGGGACAGGGTCCTACGAGCAGTACTTC.

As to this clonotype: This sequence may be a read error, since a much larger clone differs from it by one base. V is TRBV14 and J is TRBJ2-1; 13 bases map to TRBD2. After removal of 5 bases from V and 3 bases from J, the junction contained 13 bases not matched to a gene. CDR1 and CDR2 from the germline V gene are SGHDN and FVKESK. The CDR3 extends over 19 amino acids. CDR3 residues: CASSSRTSGGLIYYNEQFF. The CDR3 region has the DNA TGTGCCAGCAGCTCCCGGACTAGCGGGGGCCTTATCTACTACAATGAGCAGTTCTTC.

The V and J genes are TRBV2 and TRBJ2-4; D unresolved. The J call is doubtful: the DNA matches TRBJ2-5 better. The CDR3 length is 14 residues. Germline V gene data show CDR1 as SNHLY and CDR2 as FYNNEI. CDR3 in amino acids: CASTTRRIRETQYF. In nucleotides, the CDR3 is TGTGCCAGCACGACCCGACGAATCCGAGAGACCCAGTACTTC.

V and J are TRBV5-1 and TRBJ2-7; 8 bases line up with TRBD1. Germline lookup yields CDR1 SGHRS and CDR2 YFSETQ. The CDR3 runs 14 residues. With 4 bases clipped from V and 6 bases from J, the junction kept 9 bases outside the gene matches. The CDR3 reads CASSPGQGPGEQYF. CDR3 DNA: TGCGCCAGCAGCCCCGGACAGGGTCCTGGCGAGCAGTACTTC. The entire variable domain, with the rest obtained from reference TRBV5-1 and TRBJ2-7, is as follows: KAGVTQTPRYLIKTRGQQVTLSCSPISGHRSVSWYQQTPGQGLQFLFEYFSETQRNKGNFPGRFSGRQFSNSRSEMNVSTLELGDSALYLCASSPGQGPGEQYFGPGTRLTVT.

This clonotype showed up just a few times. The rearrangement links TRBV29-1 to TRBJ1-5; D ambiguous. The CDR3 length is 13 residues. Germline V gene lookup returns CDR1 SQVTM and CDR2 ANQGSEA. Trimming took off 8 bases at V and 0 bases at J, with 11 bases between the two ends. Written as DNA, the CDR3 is TGCAGCATTTCCCTGGGTAGCAATCAGCCCCAGCATTTT. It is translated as CSISLGSNQPQHF.

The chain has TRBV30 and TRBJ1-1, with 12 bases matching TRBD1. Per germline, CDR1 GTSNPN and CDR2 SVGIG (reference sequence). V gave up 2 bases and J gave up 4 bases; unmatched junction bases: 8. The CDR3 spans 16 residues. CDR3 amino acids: CAWSPGTGGTGTEAFF. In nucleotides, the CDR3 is TGTGCCTGGAGTCCTGGGACAGGGGGCACTGGCACTGAAGCTTTCTTT.